This T cell receptor (beta chain) was recovered during a study of cytotoxic CD8 clonotypes in ibrutinib-treated CLL. Study results and caveats: At progression, clonality fell back toward baseline after rising at ibrutinib response.

The length of the CDR3 is 19 residues. Looked up from germline, CDR1 is SGHRS and CDR2 is YFSETQ. Losses at the gene ends were 0 bases for V and 5 bases for J; bases not matched to a gene: 17. In this sample, this clone turned up once. What it binds is unknown. Sequencing was performed with immunoSEQ multiplex PCR; in TCRdb, only in-frame clones are kept and a portion is missing. In the table there are 150,000 to 250,000 clones, about 72% of which are singletons. The sample here was PBMCs, taken after 24 months of ibrutinib treatment. This clonotype was obtained from a human donor with chronic lymphocytic leukemia. This chain joins TRBV5-1 and TRBJ2-5; 9 bases are shared with TRBD2. The CDR3 loop reads CASSLVQARIAGVGETQYF. The DNA for the CDR3 is TGCGCCAGCAGCTTGGTTCAGGCGCGAATAGCGGGAGTCGGGGAGACCCAGTACTTC.